This is a list of T cell receptor beta chains from one sample in a study of regulatory T cells in long-lasting Graves disease. TCRdb independently ran MiXCR on the multiplex PCR reads; one entry per CDR3 protein. The table lists 350,000 to 550,000 distinct CDR3 sequences, 12% to 15% of them singletons, with over 15% in the top ten. These records were also assigned to another study, of T cells in Graves' hyperthyroidism and ophthalmopathy.

The material was peripheral blood mononuclear cells (PBMCs), obtained at new diagnosis, from a patient treated with antithyroid drugs. These receptors were obtained from a woman aged 50 to 60 with Graves disease. Each CDR3 is given with its conserved first and last residue. A D gene is named only where the DNA matches it firmly. Expanded clones are given a class, and other clones once, few, many or no size at all.

d_gene,abundance,j_gene,len,v_gene,CDR3aa,CDR3nt
-,-,TRBJ1-1,14,TRBV19,CASSMAGFGAEAFF,TGTGCCAGTAGTATGGCGGGGTTTGGCGCTGAAGCTTTCTTT
-,many,TRBJ1-2,12,TRBV28,CASSPTNYGYTF,TGTGCCAGCAGCCCGACCAACTATGGCTACACCTTC
-,many,TRBJ2-1,12,TRBV30,CAWMWRADEQFF,TGTGCCTGGATGTGGAGGGCCGATGAGCAGTTCTTC
-,many,TRBJ2-7,14,TRBV12-3/TRBV12-4,CASSFFGQSYEQYF,TGTGCCAGCAGTTTTTTTGGACAGTCCTACGAGCAGTACTTC
TRBD2,few,TRBJ2-1,17,TRBV10-3,CATSDNELAGEHNEQFF,TGTGCCACCAGTGACAACGAACTAGCGGGAGAGCACAATGAGCAGTTCTTC
-,many,TRBJ2-5,13,TRBV7-9,CASSLVGRQTQYF,TGTGCCAGCAGCTTAGTGGGGAGACAGACCCAGTACTTC
-,many,TRBJ1-6,12,TRBV28,CASFRGNSPLHF,TGTGCCAGCTTCAGGGGTAATTCACCCCTCCACTTT
-,many,TRBJ2-7,13,TRBV20-1,CSARVGGQYEQYF,TGCAGTGCTAGAGTGGGGGGGCAGTACGAGCAGTACTTC
TRBD2,many,TRBJ2-3,15,TRBV20-1,CSAREPGLAPNTQYF,TGCAGTGCTAGAGAGCCCGGACTAGCGCCCAATACGCAGTATTTT
TRBD1,many,TRBJ2-7,13,TRBV18,CASSSGTGREQYF,TGTGCCAGCTCCTCAGGGACAGGGAGGGAGCAGTACTTC
-,few,TRBJ2-7,13,TRBV25-1,CASSVGVHYEQYF,TGTGCCAGCAGTGTGGGGGTGCACTACGAGCAGTACTTC
TRBD1,-,TRBJ1-1,15,TRBV27,CASTPHRPGQGEAFF,TGTGCCAGCACCCCACACCGGCCGGGACAGGGTGAAGCTTTCTTT
-,many,TRBJ1-5,15,TRBV28,CASTSGQGGLEPQHF,TGTGCCAGCACCAGTGGGCAGGGAGGTTTGGAGCCCCAGCATTTT
-,-,TRBJ1-1,13,TRBV10-3,CAISDGLNTEAFF,TGTGCCATCAGTGACGGGCTGAACACTGAAGCTTTCTTT
-,many,TRBJ2-1,13,TRBV11-3,CASSFTGEEEQFF,TGTGCCAGCAGCTTCACAGGGGAGGAGGAGCAGTTCTTC
-,-,TRBJ1-3,16,TRBV18,CASSSSDRASGNTIYF,TGTGCCAGCTCATCATCGGACAGAGCCTCTGGAAACACCATATATTTT
-,many,TRBJ1-6,14,TRBV6-1,CASSLWFRGSPLHF,TGTGCCAGCAGTCTCTGGTTTCGGGGTTCACCCCTCCACTTT
-,many,TRBJ2-1,16,TRBV28,CASRKRGRDTYNEQFF,TGTGCCAGCAGGAAACGGGGGCGGGACACCTACAATGAGCAGTTCTTC
-,many,TRBJ2-5,15,TRBV12-3/TRBV12-4,CASSDPLAGQETQYF,TGTGCCAGCAGTGATCCCCTAGCCGGCCAAGAGACCCAGTACTTC
-,many,TRBJ2-5,15,TRBV6-2/TRBV6-3,CASRTMTRSAETQYF,TGTGCCAGCCGAACGATGACTAGATCGGCGGAGACCCAGTACTTC
-,few,TRBJ1-2,16,TRBV5-1,CASSLGTPGSDPGYTF,TGCGCCAGCAGCTTGGGAACCCCCGGGTCCGATCCCGGCTACACCTTC
-,few,TRBJ2-5,14,TRBV9,CASSVGGGGETQYF,TGTGCCAGCAGCGTAGGGGGAGGCGGGGAGACCCAGTACTTC
-,-,TRBJ1-6,19,TRBV14,CASSQGMGGPSSYNSPLHF,TGTGCCAGCAGCCAAGGGATGGGGGGCCCGAGCTCCTATAATTCACCCCTCCACTTT
-,many,TRBJ2-2,13,TRBV7-2,CASSSDGTGELFF,TGTGCCAGCAGCTCAGACGGCACCGGGGAGCTGTTTTTT
TRBD1,-,TRBJ2-1,13,TRBV5-1,CASSYSTGGPSIF,TGTGCCAGCAGCTATAGCACAGGGGGCCCCTCCATCTTC
-,-,TRBJ1-4,15,TRBV10-2,CASSDSGLGGEKLFF,TGCGCCAGCAGTGATTCGGGCCTTGGGGGTGAAAAACTGTTTTTT
-,-,TRBJ1-2,12,TRBV19,CASSLSGSGYTF,TGTGCCAGTAGTCTCTCGGGGTCTGGCTACACCTTC
TRBD2,many,TRBJ2-5,14,TRBV7-3,CASSATAGQETQYF,TGTGCCAGCAGCGCCACAGCGGGACAAGAGACCCAGTACTTC
-,-,TRBJ1-1,14,TRBV27,CASSILQGQAEAFF,TGTGCCAGCAGTATCCTCCAGGGGCAGGCTGAAGCTTTCTTT
-,few,TRBJ1-3,17,TRBV5-1,CASSFRGTASSGNTIYF,TGCGCCAGCAGCTTTAGGGGGACGGCGAGCTCTGGAAACACCATATATTTT
TRBD1,-,TRBJ1-2,14,TRBV27,CASSLSGQGRGYTF,TGTGCCAGCAGTTTGTCGGGACAGGGTAGGGGCTACACCTTC
TRBD1,many,TRBJ2-7,15,TRBV6-1,CASSNTGTGTNEQYF,TGTGCCAGCAGTAACACCGGGACAGGGACCAACGAGCAGTACTTC
-,many,TRBJ2-1,13,TRBV11-2,CASSLDGLGEQFF,TGTGCCAGCAGCTTAGATGGGTTGGGCGAGCAGTTCTTC
-,few,TRBJ2-5,13,TRBV5-1,CASSLRRGETQYF,TGCGCCAGCAGCCTAAGGCGGGGTGAGACCCAGTACTTC
TRBD2,-,TRBJ2-1,15,TRBV19,CASSKRTSGVSEQFF,TGTGCCAGTAGTAAACGGACTAGTGGGGTTAGTGAGCAGTTCTTC
-,-,TRBJ1-5,14,TRBV5-1,CASSPTGGNQPRHF,TGCGCCAGCAGCCCAACGGGGGGCAATCAGCCCCGGCATTTT
TRBD1,-,TRBJ2-5,13,TRBV5-1,CASSRRDSSTQYF,TGCGCCAGCAGCCGACGGGACAGTAGCACCCAGTACTTC
-,-,TRBJ2-6,17,TRBV12-3/TRBV12-4,CASSSAGIPSGANILTF,TGTGCCAGCAGTTCTGCAGGGATACCCTCTGGGGCCAACATCCTGACTTTC
-,-,TRBJ2-2,15,TRBV19,CASSIGATNTGELFF,TGTGCCAGTAGTATCGGCGCGACGAACACCGGGGAGCTGTTTTTT
-,many,TRBJ1-2,17,TRBV13,CASRHVLGPTRSYGYTF,TGTGCCAGCAGGCATGTTCTCGGACCCACGAGGAGCTATGGCTACACCTTC
-,-,TRBJ1-6,15,TRBV27,CASSLVGALNSPLHF,TGTGCCAGCAGTTTGGTTGGGGCCTTAAATTCACCCCTCCACTTT
TRBD1,-,TRBJ2-1,16,TRBV19,CASARGSLSAYNEQFF,TGTGCCAGTGCCAGGGGGTCCCTTTCCGCCTACAATGAGCAGTTCTTC
-,few,TRBJ1-2,13,TRBV20-1,CSARDATSDGYTF,TGCAGTGCTAGAGATGCTACTTCCGATGGCTACACCTTC
TRBD1,many,TRBJ2-4,15,TRBV13,CASSSLTGPENIQYF,TGTGCCAGCAGCAGCCTGACAGGGCCCGAGAACATTCAGTACTTC
-,many,TRBJ2-7,14,TRBV6-2/TRBV6-3,CASSYGGTNYEQYF,TGTGCCAGCAGTTACGGCGGGACGAACTACGAGCAGTACTTC